Presented here are 26 T cell receptor beta chains from one specimen sequenced in a study of blood T cell repertoires in COVID-19. Clones were sequenced by immunoSEQ multiplex PCR, and TCRdb holds only the in-frame ones, with some missing. Of 100,000 to 150,000 clones in the sample, 84% are singletons; the top ten hold about an eighth. Sample: peripheral blood. All receptors derive from a woman aged 25 to 39 who had recovered from COVID-19.

The rearrangement links TRBV6-7 to TRBJ1-6; D gene uncertain. TRBV6-7 is flagged as an ORF with uncertain function. V was clipped by 5 bases and J by 13 bases, with 27 bases between them. This CDR3 is 17 amino acids long. CDR3 loop: CASSERDLNLKVWPLHF. CDR3 DNA: TGTGCCAGCAGTGAGAGAGACTTAAACCTAAAGGTTTGGCCCCTCCACTTT.

The chain employs TRBV2 and TRBJ1-6; D perhaps matches TRBD1 (6 bases). Trimming took 6 bases from V and 7 from J, leaving 13 bases between them. The CDR3 is 14 amino acids. In germline, CDR1 is SNHLY, CDR2 FYNNEI. The CDR3 sequence: CASRDGTTNSPLHF. The DNA for the CDR3 is TGTGCCAGCAGGGACGGGACAACGAATTCACCCCTCCACTTT.

The chain employs TRBV19 and TRBJ1-5; 7 bases are shared with TRBD1. V was pared by 4 bases and J by 6 bases, with 6 bases of the junction left unmatched. Germline V gene sequence: CDR1 LNHDA, CDR2 SQIVND (reference sequence). CDR3 size: 14 residues. The CDR3 region is CASSTTGAGQPQHF. The CDR3 DNA sequence: TGTGCCAGTAGTACAACAGGGGCGGGTCAGCCCCAGCATTTT.

There are a few counts of this clone. The rearrangement links TRBV19 to TRBJ1-2; D uncertain. The V gene's germline CDR1 is LNHDA and CDR2 SQIVND (reference sequence). There are 16 residues in the CDR3. The V end was cut by 2 bases, the J end by 2 bases, with 15 bases between. CDR3 coding DNA: TGTGCCAGTAGTATACGCACCGGGGTAGAGAACTATGGCTACACCTTC. Its protein is CASSIRTGVENYGYTF.

The chain employs TRBV6-5 and TRBJ1-5; a possible D gene is TRBD1 (5 bases). This CDR3 has 15 residues. V was pared by 0 bases and J by 6 bases, with 12 bases between. Germline CDR1 MNHEY, CDR2 SVGAGI. This chain's CDR3 is CASSYSGGIGQPQHF. The CDR3 coding sequence is TGTGCCAGCAGTTACTCGGGGGGGATTGGTCAGCCCCAGCATTTT.

The chain uses TRBV27 and TRBJ2-7, with TRBD1 matching over 8 bases. V gave up 4 bases and J gave up 5 bases; unmatched junction bases: 7. Germline V lookup: CDR1 MNHEY, CDR2 SMNVEV (reference sequence). The CDR3 extends over 14 amino acids. Written as DNA, the CDR3 is TGTGCCAGCAGTTCCTGGACAGGGCTCAACGAGCAGTACTTC. The encoded protein is CASSSWTGLNEQYF.

The V and J genes are TRBV6-5 and TRBJ1-2; TRBD1 matches at 9 bases. The CDR3 is 14 amino acids. V lost 6 bases, J lost 4 bases, and 6 bases stayed unmatched. The germline CDR1 and CDR2 sequences are MNHEY and SVGAGI. The CDR3 coding sequence is TGTGCCAGCAGCCCGTGGACAGGGGCCTATGGCTACACCTTC. Encoded protein: CASSPWTGAYGYTF.

CDR3 DNA sequence: TGTGCCAGTAGTATTCTTCCCAGGGTGGGCTCAGATACGCAGTATTTT. Residues: CASSILPRVGSDTQYF. The chain joins TRBV19 to TRBJ2-3, with D possibly matching TRBD1 (5 bases). The CDR3 length is 16 residues. The V gene lost 3 bases and the J gene lost 4 bases, with 17 bases spanning the gap. Per the germline V gene, CDR1 is LNHDA and CDR2 is SQIVND (reference sequence).

The J gene is TRBJ2-7, the V gene TRBV13, with TRBD2 matching over 13 bases. CDR3 length: 24 amino acids. V lost 4 bases and J lost 1; bases outside the gene matches: 28. Germline V CDR1 and CDR2: PRHDT, FYEKMQ (reference sequence). The CDR3 DNA follows: TGTGCCAGCAGCTCCCTTGGTCCTGGACTAGCGGGAGAGCTGGAACCATACCCGTCCTACGAGCAGTACTTC. Translated, it gives CASSSLGPGLAGELEPYPSYEQYF.

This clone was seen a few times. This sample includes further DNA sequences coding for the same CDR3. This rearrangement joins TRBV11-2 to TRBJ1-2; TRBD1 is a possible D gene (6 bases). This CDR3 has 13 amino acids. The germline CDR1 and CDR2 sequences are SGHAT and FQNNGV. Trimming removed 0 bases from V and 8 bases from J, with 10 bases in between. CDR3 nucleotides: TGTGCCAGCAGCTTAGACAGGGGCAGGGGCTACACCTTC. Its translation: CASSLDRGRGYTF.

CDR3 region: CASSEDRSTEAFF. The CDR3 nucleotides read TGTGCCAGCTCCGAGGACAGGTCCACTGAAGCTTTCTTT. The rearrangement links TRBV28 to TRBJ1-1; 7 bases fit TRBD1. In germline, CDR1 is MDHEN, CDR2 SYDVKM. With 8 bases clipped from V and 4 bases from J, the junction kept 7 bases outside the gene matches. This CDR3 is 13 amino acids long.

The chain is built from TRBV6-5 and TRBJ1-5; TRBD1 agrees at 9 bases. This CDR3 contains 15 residues. V lost 6 bases to trimming and J lost 1 base; unmatched junction nucleotides: 4. CDR1 is MNHEY, CDR2 SVGAGI, per germline. CDR3 DNA: TGTGCCAGCAGGGGACAGGGTAGGAGCAATCAGCCCCAGCATTTT. The encoded protein is CASRGQGRSNQPQHF.

The genes are TRBV4-1 and TRBJ2-7; 14 bases agree with TRBD2. Germline V gives CDR1 MGHRA, CDR2 YSYEKL. V shed 3 bases and J 3 bases; nucleotides not matched to a gene: 1. CDR3 size: 15 residues. In DNA, the CDR3 is TGCGCCAGCAGCCAGGGACTAGCGGGGGACTACGAGCAGTACTTC. Its translation: CASSQGLAGDYEQYF.

The chain couples TRBV5-8 to TRBJ2-7; D is possibly TRBD1 (7 bases). The CDR3 runs to 15 residues. V was trimmed by 0 bases and J by 0 bases, leaving 10 bases between them. Looked up from germline, CDR1 is SGHTS and CDR2 is YDEGEE. The CDR3 region has the DNA TGTGCCAGCAGCTTGGGCAGGGGGGCCTCCTACGAGCAGTACTTC. Amino acids: CASSLGRGASYEQYF. The full variable domain, in which reference TRBV5-8 and TRBJ2-7 provide the parts outside the CDR3, is EAGVTQSPTHLIKTRGQQATLRCSPISGHTSVYWYQQALGLGLQFLLWYDEGEERNRGNFPPRFSGRQFPNYSSELNVNALELEDSALYLCASSLGRGASYEQYFGPGTRLTVT.

The gene calls are TRBV18 and TRBJ2-5; 8 bases align to TRBD1. With V trimmed by 3 bases and J by 2 bases, 5 bases remained unmatched. Germline V CDR1 and CDR2: KGHSH, LQKENI. CDR3 size: 15 residues. The CDR3 DNA follows: TGTGCCAGCTCACCCAGGACAGGGAGTCAAGAGACCCAGTACTTC. Protein product: CASSPRTGSQETQYF.

The chain combines TRBV6-5 with TRBJ2-5; possible D gene TRBD1, 6 bases. The V gene lost 7 bases and the J gene lost 5 bases, with 17 bases spanning the gap. The germline CDR1 and CDR2 sequences are MNHEY and SVGAGI. The CDR3 has 14 amino acids. Here the CDR3 reads CASKREGVWETQYF. CDR3 in DNA: TGTGCCAGCAAGAGAGAGGGGGTTTGGGAGACCCAGTACTTC.

This chain uses TRBV5-1 with TRBJ1-6; D gene ambiguous. CDR1 and CDR2 from the germline V gene are SGHRS and YFSETQ. This CDR3 has 16 amino acids. V was pared by 0 bases and J by 5 bases, with 12 bases between. The CDR3 here is CASSLAAGSNNSPLHF. CDR3 DNA: TGCGCCAGCAGCTTGGCTGCAGGATCTAATAATTCACCCCTCCACTTT.

The chain uses TRBV28 and TRBJ1-2; tentatively, D is TRBD1 (6 bases). This CDR3 spans 14 amino acids. Germline V lookup: CDR1 MDHEN, CDR2 SYDVKM. Trimming removed 1 base from V and 8 bases from J, with 14 bases in between. CDR3 DNA: TGTGCCAGCAGTTTATCGCCAGGGGTAGGAGGCTACACCTTC. Translating it yields CASSLSPGVGGYTF.

The chain joins TRBV29-1 to TRBJ2-3; D gene ambiguous. The V end lost 3 bases, the J end lost 2 bases, and 9 bases lay between the germline ends. The CDR3 spans 13 residues. Germline lookup yields CDR1 SQVTM and CDR2 ANQGSEA. Written as DNA, the CDR3 is TGCAGCGTTGAGGTCGGTTTCACAGATACGCAGTATTTT. Its translation is CSVEVGFTDTQYF.

This clone occurred a few times. The rearrangement joins TRBV15 to TRBJ2-7; a possible D gene is TRBD1 (5 bases). V gave up 5 bases and J gave up 0 bases, with 8 bases separating them. CDR1 LNHNV and CDR2 YYDKDF come from the germline V gene (reference sequence). This CDR3 is built from 13 residues. The CDR3 coding sequence is TGTGCCACCAGCGGACACCTCTCCTACGAGCAGTACTTC. Translation gives CATSGHLSYEQYF. The variable domain in full, completed from reference TRBV15 and TRBJ2-7, reads DAMVIQNPRYQVTQFGKPVTLSCSQTLNHNVMYWYQQKSSQAPKLLFHYYDKDFNNEADTPDNFQSRRPNTSFCFLDIRSPGLGDTAMYLCATSGHLSYEQYFGPGTRLTVT.

In this sample, this clone turned up once. The chain links TRBV19 to TRBJ1-6, with TRBD1 matching over 8 bases. The CDR3 consists of 16 residues. Trimming removed 1 base from V and 7 bases from J; junction bases left unmatched: 6. CDR1 and CDR2 from the germline V gene are LNHDA and SQIVND (reference sequence). The CDR3, as DNA: TGTGCCAGTAGTATAGGGGACAGGAGAAGCAATTCACCCCTCCACTTT. As protein: CASSIGDRRSNSPLHF.

The rearrangement links TRBV13 to TRBJ1-1; no firm D call. CDR1 and CDR2 (germline): PRHDT, FYEKMQ (reference sequence). The CDR3 totals 13 residues. V lost 6 bases and J 3 bases, leaving 11 bases between the germline ends. The CDR3 protein is CASRQTSYTEAFF. The CDR3 DNA reads as TGTGCCAGCAGACAGACCTCCTACACTGAAGCTTTCTTT.

V is TRBV2 and J is TRBJ2-7, with D perhaps matching TRBD2 (5 bases). This CDR3 comprises 14 residues. Germline-derived CDR1 and CDR2 are SNHLY and FYNNEI. V was trimmed by 6 bases and J by 4 bases, leaving 16 bases between them. CDR3 DNA: TGTGCCAGCAGGGCGGGCAGCCTAAAATACGAGCAGTACTTC. This translates into CASRAGSLKYEQYF.

This clone was counted a few times. The chain employs TRBV5-1 and TRBJ2-7, with 9 bases identical to TRBD2. The germline CDR1 and CDR2 sequences are SGHRS and YFSETQ. The length of the CDR3 is 18 residues. The V segment lost 0 bases and the J segment 1 base; nucleotides outside the gene matches: 11. The CDR3: CASSLGGGNSGGSYEQYF. CDR3 sequence (DNA): TGCGCCAGCAGCTTGGGCGGGGGTAATAGCGGGGGATCCTACGAGCAGTACTTC.

The rearrangement links TRBV5-1 to TRBJ1-5; a possible D gene is TRBD1 (6 bases). This CDR3 has 14 amino acids. Deletions cut 2 bases from V and 2 bases from J, with 8 bases between. Germline CDR1 reads SGHRS; CDR2 reads YFSETQ. This chain's CDR3 is CASSLAGGNQPQHF. The DNA for the CDR3 is TGCGCCAGCAGCTTAGCAGGGGGCAATCAGCCCCAGCATTTT. The whole variable domain, remainder taken from reference TRBV5-1 and TRBJ1-5, is KAGVTQTPRYLIKTRGQQVTLSCSPISGHRSVSWYQQTPGQGLQFLFEYFSETQRNKGNFPGRFSGRQFSNSRSEMNVSTLELGDSALYLCASSLAGGNQPQHFGDGTRLSIL.

This rearrangement joins TRBV6-8 to TRBJ2-1, with TRBD2 identical over 11 bases. Germline V lookup: CDR1 MNHGY, CDR2 SAAAGT. V shed 9 bases and J 0 bases; nucleotides not matched to a gene: 4. The CDR3 extends over 15 amino acids. This CDR3 is CARGGLADSYNEQFF. The CDR3, as DNA: TGTGCCAGAGGGGGACTAGCGGACTCCTACAATGAGCAGTTCTTC.